These 13 T cell receptor beta chains came from one sample sequenced in a study of T cell repertoires in cytomegalovirus infection (dated by TCRdb to the late 2010s). Reads for this sample came from an Illumina HiSeq 1500. TCRdb reanalyzed the raw reads on its own, using fastp at Q25 for trimming and MiXCR for clone calling, and kept in-frame beta chains. Under each unique CDR3 protein, matching rows form one entry showing the most common genes and DNA. The table for this sample lists about 600,000 distinct CDR3 sequences; approximately 24% of them were counted only once. Of the sample, 8% is held by the ten largest clones. Sequencing was carried out using CD8+ T cells from PBMCs. These receptor sequences come from a human donor in good health (CMV status not recorded). Some clones in this sample may be carry-over from other donors' samples.

In DNA form, the CDR3 reads TGTGCCAGCAGCCCCAACTATATAAGTCAACACAATGAGCAGTTCTTC. Protein product: CASSPNYISQHNEQFF. The genes are TRBV3-1 and TRBJ2-1, with D unclear. CDR3 length: 16 amino acids. Germline loops: CDR1 LGHDT, CDR2 YNNKEL (reference sequence). V lost 4 bases and J 5 bases, leaving 18 bases between the germline ends.

Concerning this clonotype itself: This may come from a read error, since a much larger clone is one base off. The rearrangement joins TRBV7-9 to TRBJ1-2; D gene unclear. The CDR3 length is 16 residues. CDR1 is SEHNR and CDR2 is FQNEAQ in the germline V gene (reference sequence). The CDR3 is CVSSHRWTKGTSGYTF. The CDR3 DNA follows: TGTGTCAGCAGCCATCGGTGGACCAAAGGAACGTCCGGCTACACCTTC.

The chain joins TRBV28 to TRBJ2-7; no clear D. Between the trimmed V and J ends, which lost 4 bases and 3 bases, there was a span of 10 bases. Germline loops: CDR1 MDHEN, CDR2 SYDVKM. This CDR3 spans 13 amino acids. CDR3 in amino acids: CASSSGRYYEQYV. CDR3 DNA sequence: TGTGCCAGCAGTTCCGGTCGTTACTACGAGCAGTACGTC.

The chain carries TRBV12-3 or TRBV12-4 and TRBJ2-7; 8 positions match TRBD1. This CDR3 region has 16 residues. The ends lost 6 bases at V and 1 base at J; junction bases unmatched: 11. The CDR3 reads CASSWGDGTGSYEQYF. Here the CDR3 DNA reads TGTGCCAGCAGCTGGGGCGACGGGACAGGTTCCTACGAGCAGTACTTC.

Of note for this clonotype: A much larger clone differs from this one at a single base, so this may be a read error. The CDR3 does not close with the conserved phenylalanine or tryptophan, likely indicating a read error. The chain joins TRBV7-3 to TRBJ2-3, with TRBD1 matching over 7 bases. Per germline, CDR1 SGHTA and CDR2 FQGTGA. The CDR3 spans 15 residues. V gave up 5 bases and J gave up 0 bases; unmatched junction bases: 5. The CDR3 region has the DNA TGTGCCAGCAGCCACTCGACAGGGAGCACAGATACGCAGTATTAT. This translates into CASSHSTGSTDTQYY.

V gene TRBV7-2 combines with J gene TRBJ2-7; no clear D gene. The CDR3 consists of 13 residues. V lost 1 base and J lost 2, with 6 bases in between. CDR1 is SGHTA, CDR2 FQGNSA, per germline. CDR3 nucleotides: TGTGCCAGCAGCTTAGAGTCGACCTACGAGCAGTACGTC. Encoded protein: CASSLESTYEQYV.

The table lists this clonotype with a few counts. The rearrangement links TRBV28 to TRBJ1-2, with 7 nucleotides matching TRBD1. CDR1 is MDHEN and CDR2 is SYDVKM in the germline V gene. J gave up 5 bases and V 6 bases, and 6 bases lay outside the gene matches. CDR3 length: 13 amino acids. CDR3 protein: CASSRDSGYGYTF. In nucleotides, the CDR3 is TGTGCCAGCAGCCGGGACAGCGGTTATGGCTACACCTTC.

This clonotype was seen ten or more times. V gene TRBV7-6 combines with J gene TRBJ2-1; D might be TRBD1 (6 bases). The V gene lost 5 bases and the J gene lost 5 bases, with 22 bases spanning the gap. Germline CDR1 is SGHVS and CDR2 is FNYEAQ. The CDR3 is 17 amino acids. The CDR3 region has the DNA TGTGCCAGCAGCCAACCTGTTTTGGGGACAACAAACAATGAGCAGTTCTTC. Translation gives CASSQPVLGTTNNEQFF.

This clonotype was observed a handful of times. This chain connects TRBV20-1 to TRBJ2-7, with D possibly called TRBD1 or TRBD2 (5 bases each). Trimming left V 6 bases short and J 4 bases short, with 19 bases between. Germline V gene lookup returns CDR1 DFQATT and CDR2 SNEGSKA (reference sequence). This CDR3 region has 14 residues. This CDR3 is CSAMGRVGWYEQYV. For the CDR3, the DNA is TGCAGTGCAATGGGACGTGTGGGGTGGTACGAGCAGTACGTC.

This clonotype appeared a few times. The rearrangement joins TRBV14 to TRBJ2-1; no reliable D call. The CDR3 length is 12 residues. Trimming pared 0 bases from V and 14 bases from J, leaving 11 bases between. Germline V gene data show CDR1 as SGHDN and CDR2 as FVKESK. CDR3 region: CASSQDWGRKFF. CDR3 DNA sequence: TGTGCCAGCAGCCAAGATTGGGGAAGAAAGTTCTTC.

As concerns this clonotype: A much larger clone is a single base away; this may be a read error. The chain carries TRBV7-8 and TRBJ2-1; 9 bases fit TRBD2. The germline gives CDR1 SGHVS, CDR2 FQNEAQ. The CDR3 is 14 amino acids. The V and J ends lost 2 bases and 14 bases, in that order; junction bases with no gene match: 10. The CDR3 loop reads CASSLSRRGGFEFF. The CDR3 DNA follows: TGTGCCAGCAGCTTAAGTCGGCGGGGGGGCTTTGAGTTCTTC.

This chain links TRBV14 with TRBJ2-3; TRBD2 matches at 7 bases. Germline CDR1 reads SGHDN; CDR2 reads FVKESK. Unmatched junction bases numbered 6, after V lost 3 bases and J lost 3 bases. This CDR3 region has 15 residues. The CDR3 protein is CASSQGGTKTDTQYF. For the CDR3, the DNA is TGTGCCAGCAGCCAGGGTGGGACTAAGACAGATACGCAGTATTTT.

The rearrangement uses TRBV6-2 or TRBV6-3 and TRBJ2-7; D gene unclear. Trimming took 2 bases from V and 5 from J, leaving 7 bases between them. Germline values: CDR1 MNHEY, CDR2 SVGEGT. The CDR3 runs to 12 residues. This CDR3 is CASSYGVDEQYF. The CDR3 DNA reads as TGTGCCAGCAGTTACGGGGTTGACGAGCAGTACTTC.